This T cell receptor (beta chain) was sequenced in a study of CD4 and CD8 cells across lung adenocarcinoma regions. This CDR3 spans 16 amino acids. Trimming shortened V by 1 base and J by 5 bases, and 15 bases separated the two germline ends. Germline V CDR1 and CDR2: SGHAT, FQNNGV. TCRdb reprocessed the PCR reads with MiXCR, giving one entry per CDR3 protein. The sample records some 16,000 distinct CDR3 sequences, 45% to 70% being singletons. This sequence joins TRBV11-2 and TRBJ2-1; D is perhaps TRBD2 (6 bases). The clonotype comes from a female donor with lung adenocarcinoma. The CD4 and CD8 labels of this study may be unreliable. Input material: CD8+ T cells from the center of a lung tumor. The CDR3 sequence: CASSLGLDYINNEQFF. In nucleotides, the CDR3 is TGTGCCAGCAGCTTAGGGCTGGACTATATTAACAATGAGCAGTTCTTC.